This paragraph covers one T cell receptor beta chain sequence. Other DNA sequences from this sample encode an identical CDR3 as well. This sample stems from a study of blood T cell repertoires in COVID-19. In germline, CDR1 is SGHTA, CDR2 FQGNSA. This CDR3 contains 13 residues. With 1 base removed from V and 4 bases from J, the gap between germline ends came to 7 bases. Produced via immunoSEQ multiplex PCR; TCRdb's table is partial and in-frame only. The table lists approximately 58,000 clones, 75% to 85% of them singletons. This receptor was identified in a woman aged 60-75 years with acute or convalescent COVID-19. Sample: peripheral blood. The chain combines TRBV7-2 with TRBJ1-2, with unresolved D. The DNA for the CDR3 is TGTGCCAGCAGCTTAGGGCAGGTCTATGGCTACACCTTC. Residues: CASSLGQVYGYTF.